These 32 T cell receptor beta chains share one sample of origin, sequenced in a study of a mutant IDH1 vaccine in newly diagnosed glioma. Documented time point: week 35, safety follow-up. The vaccine gave 300 ug of a 20-mer mutant IDH1 peptide subcutaneously per dose. Assay: immunoSEQ multiplex PCR; the TCRdb copy retains only in-frame clones and omits some. The repertoire includes about 65,000 clones, roughly 76% of them detected once, and 5% to 7% sits in the top ten. The antigens for these receptors are not known. The source was PBMCs, collected from a glioma patient whose treatment included an IDH1 peptide vaccine. The receptors were gathered from a man in his forties with glioma.

The chain links TRBV11-1 to TRBJ1-1; TRBD1 is a possible D gene (6 bases). CDR1 and CDR2 (germline): SGHAT, FQDESV (reference sequence). V shed 1 base and J shed 0 bases, with 9 bases lying between them. The CDR3 contains 15 residues. This CDR3 is CASSLGQGMNTEAFF. The CDR3 nucleotides are TGTGCCAGCAGCTTAGGCCAGGGGATGAACACTGAAGCTTTCTTT.

The gene calls are TRBV5-6 and TRBJ2-1, with 11 bases lining up with TRBD2. This CDR3 spans 14 amino acids. Losses at the gene ends were 7 bases for V and 9 bases for J; bases not matched to a gene: 9. Per the germline V gene, CDR1 is SGHDT and CDR2 is YYEEEE. The CDR3 region has the DNA TGTGCCAGCCTCGGGACTAGCGGACTGGGTGAGCAGTTCTTC. Protein: CASLGTSGLGEQFF.

The rearrangement joins TRBV6-5 to TRBJ1-6; perhaps TRBD1 as D (5 bases). CDR1 is MNHEY and CDR2 is SVGAGI in the germline V gene. This CDR3 comprises 14 residues. V lost 5 bases, J lost 13 bases, and 18 bases lay in between. The CDR3 protein is CASSMTGGFPPLHF. CDR3 nucleotide sequence: TGTGCCAGCAGTATGACCGGGGGATTCCCGCCCCTCCACTTT.

This clone has only a few counts. The chain links TRBV6-1 to TRBJ1-1; D unresolved. CDR1 MNHNS and CDR2 SASEGT come from the germline V gene. Trimming removed 8 bases at V and 0 bases at J, with 7 bases between. The CDR3 is 12 amino acids. The CDR3 is CASRKMNTEAFF. CDR3 coding DNA: TGTGCCAGCCGCAAGATGAACACTGAAGCTTTCTTT.

The genes are TRBV5-4 and TRBJ2-4; 7 nucleotides align to TRBD2. Trimming at V came to 10 bases and at J to 6 bases, leaving 13 bases not matched to a gene. CDR1 and CDR2 from the germline V gene are SGHNT and YYREEE (reference sequence). The CDR3 spans 14 residues. CDR3 sequence (DNA): TGTGCCGCGGCTCGGGGAGGGACCAGAAACATTCAGTACTTC. Amino acid sequence: CAAARGGTRNIQYF.

The V and J genes are TRBV19 and TRBJ1-3; D ambiguous. Germline CDR1 LNHDA, CDR2 SQIVND (reference sequence). This CDR3 region has 14 residues. V was cut by 10 bases and J by 0 bases, with 13 bases left in between. The CDR3, as DNA: TGTGCCACCTCGGTCCGGAGCTCTGGAAACACCATATATTTT. The encoded protein is CATSVRSSGNTIYF.

The gene calls are TRBV14 and TRBJ2-1; D unclear. The CDR3 contains 15 residues. The germline V and J ends were trimmed by 1 base and 6 bases, with 13 bases remaining between them. The germline CDR1 and CDR2 sequences are SGHDN and FVKESK. The CDR3 loop is CASSQGVAVLNEQFF. The CDR3 coding sequence is TGTGCCAGCAGCCAAGGAGTAGCAGTACTCAATGAGCAGTTCTTC. Together with reference TRBV14 and TRBJ2-1, the CDR3 gives the full variable domain: EAGVTQFPSHSVIEKGQTVTLRCDPISGHDNLYWYRRVMGKEIKFLLHFVKESKQDESGMPNNRFLAERTGGTYSTLKVQPAELEDSGVYFCASSQGVAVLNEQFFGPGTRLTVL.

This clone was recorded once. Other DNA sequences of this sample code for an identical CDR3. The chain links TRBV6-1 to TRBJ1-3, with 7 bases fitting TRBD1. Unmatched junction bases numbered 0, after V lost 2 bases and J lost 8 bases. In germline, CDR1 is MNHNS, CDR2 SASEGT. This CDR3 spans 12 amino acids. The CDR3 sequence: CASSEQGDTIYF. The CDR3 DNA follows: TGTGCCAGCAGTGAACAGGGGGACACCATATATTTT.

This clone was seen a few times. V is TRBV30 and J is TRBJ1-5; D unclear. CDR1 and CDR2 (germline): GTSNPN, SVGIG (reference sequence). V lost 0 bases and J lost 1, with 13 bases in between. This CDR3 is built from 16 residues. CDR3 region: CAWSVSGGWSNQPQHF. DNA of the CDR3: TGTGCCTGGAGTGTTTCAGGAGGGTGGAGCAATCAGCCCCAGCATTTT.

A single count supports this clone. The V call is TRBV11-2, the J call TRBJ1-1, with TRBD1 as a possible D gene (5 bases). V lost 5 bases, J lost 0 bases, and 13 bases lay in between. This CDR3 contains 15 residues. Per germline, CDR1 SGHAT and CDR2 FQNNGV. The DNA for the CDR3 is TGTGCCAGCAGCGTTTTCTGGGGCATGAACACTGAAGCTTTCTTT. This sequence encodes CASSVFWGMNTEAFF.

This clone was seen only once. The genes are TRBV7-9 and TRBJ2-7, with 8 positions matching TRBD1. The CDR3 totals 16 residues. V dropped 4 bases and J dropped 4; count of bases not matched to a gene: 12. Per the germline V gene, CDR1 is SEHNR and CDR2 is FQNEAQ (reference sequence). The DNA for the CDR3 is TGTGCCAGCAGCTCCTCAGGGGGCTTAATCCTGTACGAGCAGTACTTC. Encoded protein: CASSSSGGLILYEQYF.

The chain joins TRBV6-5 to TRBJ2-3; D uncertain. Germline CDR1 reads MNHEY; CDR2 reads SVGAGI. The CDR3 loop spans 15 amino acids. V was clipped by 1 base and J by 0 bases, with 8 bases between them. For the CDR3, the DNA is TGTGCCAGCAGTTACTATCCAGTAAGCACAGATACGCAGTATTTT. This codes for CASSYYPVSTDTQYF.

This clone was seen just once. The chain links TRBV5-3 to TRBJ2-7; D could derive from TRBD1 or TRBD2 (6 bases each). TRBV5-3 is designated an ORF whose function remains uncertain. V was trimmed by 7 bases and J by 1 base, leaving 33 bases between them. The CDR3 totals 20 residues. The DNA for the CDR3 is TGTGCCAGAGGCCTGCCCCGGGGGCTCCTTCACCGTCTTGATTCCTACGAGCAGTACTTC. This encodes CARGLPRGLLHRLDSYEQYF.

This chain connects TRBV6-1 to TRBJ2-2, with TRBD1 matching over 7 bases. V was pared by 4 bases and J by 7 bases, with 12 bases of the junction left unmatched. The CDR3 runs to 16 residues. CDR1 is MNHNS and CDR2 is SASEGT in the germline V gene. CDR3 DNA: TGTGCCAGCAGTGCTAACAAAGGACAGGTCGGCGGGGAGCTGTTTTTT. The encoded protein is CASSANKGQVGGELFF.

Comments on this clone: One end of the junction is discordant with germline, which a read error may explain. This chain connects TRBV4-1 to TRBJ2-3; tentative D call: TRBD2 (5 bases). CDR3 length equals 12 residues. Germline V gene data show CDR1 as MGHRA and CDR2 as YSYEKL. This CDR3 reads CASSQEGNTQYF. The CDR3 region has the DNA TGCGCCAGCAGTCAAGAGGGCAATACGCAGTATTTT.

V usage is TRBV4-2 and J usage is TRBJ2-3; 10 bases are shared with TRBD2. The CDR3 runs to 16 residues. The V and J ends lost 0 bases and 3 bases, in that order; junction bases with no gene match: 3. CDR1 is LGHNA, CDR2 YNFKEQ, per germline. CDR3: CASSQDPSGGTDTQYF. For the CDR3, the DNA is TGTGCCAGCAGCCAAGATCCTAGCGGGGGAACAGATACGCAGTATTTT.

This rearrangement joins TRBV7-9 to TRBJ1-3; TRBD1 aligns across 11 bases. From germline, CDR1 is SEHNR and CDR2 FQNEAQ (reference sequence). The trim removed 3 bases at V and 0 bases at J, leaving 1 base unmatched. CDR3 length equals 16 residues. CDR3 in amino acids: CASSFGQGASGNTIYF. CDR3 bases: TGTGCCAGCAGCTTCGGACAGGGGGCCTCTGGAAACACCATATATTTT.

The V gene is TRBV7-9, the J gene TRBJ2-2, with 10 bases that match TRBD1. This CDR3 contains 18 residues. Germline CDR1 SEHNR, CDR2 FQNEAQ (reference sequence). V gave up 2 bases and J gave up 6 bases; unmatched junction bases: 12. The CDR3 DNA reads TGTGCCAGCAGCTTAAGGTTGTGGGGACAGGGGACATCCGGGGAGCTGTTTTTT. Amino acid sequence: CASSLRLWGQGTSGELFF.

J is TRBJ1-2 and V is TRBV28, with D perhaps matching TRBD1 (6 bases). Trimming pared 2 bases from V and 4 bases from J, leaving 14 bases between. Germline V gene data show CDR1 as MDHEN and CDR2 as SYDVKM. The CDR3 length is 15 residues. This CDR3 is CASSLGRGVAYGYTF. CDR3 coding DNA: TGTGCCAGCAGTTTAGGAAGGGGGGTCGCCTATGGCTACACCTTC.

The chain is built from TRBV19 and TRBJ1-1, with D unclear. The V end lost 5 bases, the J end lost 1 base, and 14 bases lay between the germline ends. CDR1 LNHDA and CDR2 SQIVND come from the germline V gene (reference sequence). The CDR3 runs 15 residues. This chain's CDR3 is CASSEAYAGNTEAFF. The CDR3, as DNA: TGTGCCAGTAGTGAGGCCTACGCGGGGAACACTGAAGCTTTCTTT. Together with reference TRBV19 and TRBJ1-1, the CDR3 gives the full variable domain: DGGITQSPKYLFRKEGQNVTLSCEQNLNHDAMYWYRQDPGQGLRLIYYSQIVNDFQKGDIAEGYSVSREKKESFPLTVTSAQKNPTAFYLCASSEAYAGNTEAFFGQGTRLTVV.

V usage is TRBV14 and J usage is TRBJ2-1; TRBD2 aligns across 14 bases. The ends lost 3 bases at V and 0 bases at J; junction bases unmatched: 7. This CDR3 comprises 19 residues. Germline CDR1 reads SGHDN; CDR2 reads FVKESK. CDR3 loop: CASSHHGTSGRSSYNEQFF. CDR3 coding DNA: TGTGCCAGCAGCCACCACGGGACTAGCGGGAGAAGCTCCTACAATGAGCAGTTCTTC. Supplemented by reference TRBV14 and TRBJ2-1, the full variable domain reads EAGVTQFPSHSVIEKGQTVTLRCDPISGHDNLYWYRRVMGKEIKFLLHFVKESKQDESGMPNNRFLAERTGGTYSTLKVQPAELEDSGVYFCASSHHGTSGRSSYNEQFFGPGTRLTVL.

V is TRBV5-1 and J is TRBJ2-7; 7 bases line up with TRBD1. The CDR3 runs to 15 residues. From germline, CDR1 is SGHRS and CDR2 YFSETQ. Losses at the gene ends were 0 bases for V and 3 bases for J; bases not matched to a gene: 6. The CDR3 region is CASSLGQGPIYEQYF. The CDR3 bases are TGCGCCAGCAGCTTGGGACAGGGCCCTATCTACGAGCAGTACTTC.

V and J are TRBV5-4 and TRBJ2-7; TRBD1 aligns across 7 bases. Germline-derived CDR1 and CDR2 are SGHNT and YYREEE (reference sequence). This CDR3 comprises 14 residues. With 2 bases clipped from V and 3 bases from J, the junction kept 5 bases outside the gene matches. As DNA, the CDR3 is TGTGCCAGCAGCTTCAGACAGGGACACTACGAGCAGTACTTC. Residues: CASSFRQGHYEQYF.

V is TRBV6-1 and J is TRBJ2-5; D perhaps matches TRBD1 (5 bases). The V end was cut by 3 bases, the J end by 5 bases, with 13 bases between. This CDR3 region has 14 residues. Germline CDR1 MNHNS, CDR2 SASEGT. CDR3 DNA: TGTGCCAGCAGTGACTTTAGGGGATCCGAGACCCAGTACTTC. The encoded protein is CASSDFRGSETQYF.

The rearrangement joins TRBV11-3 to TRBJ2-3; 8 nucleotides agree with TRBD2. The germline V gene encodes CDR1 SGHNT and CDR2 YENEEA. V lost 1 base and J lost 4; bases outside the gene matches: 7. The CDR3 sequence is 16 residues long. For the CDR3, the DNA is TGTGCCAGCAGCTTAGCTTTGGCGGGGGGACCAGATACGCAGTATTTT. Translated, it gives CASSLALAGGPDTQYF.

The genes are TRBV15 and TRBJ2-7; weak D call: TRBD2 (5 bases). V lost 0 bases and J lost 0, with 9 bases in between. The germline V gene has CDR1 LNHNV and CDR2 YYDKDF (reference sequence). The CDR3 has 15 amino acids. In DNA, the CDR3 is TGTGCCACCAGCAGAGATTGGAGCGGCTCCTACGAGCAGTACTTC. It yields the protein CATSRDWSGSYEQYF.

CDR3 in amino acids: CASSSDGGPTEAFF. For the CDR3, the DNA is TGTGCCAGCTCGTCAGACGGGGGGCCCACTGAAGCTTTCTTT. The chain combines TRBV18 with TRBJ1-1; TRBD1 is a possible D gene (6 bases). Germline CDR1 is KGHSH and CDR2 is LQKENI. Trimming cost V 6 bases and J 4 bases, with 15 bases left between them. CDR3 length: 14 residues.

V is TRBV2 and J is TRBJ2-7; weak D call: TRBD1 (5 bases). Germline V gene sequence: CDR1 SNHLY, CDR2 FYNNEI. The CDR3 covers 14 residues. V was shortened by 1 base and J by 2 bases, with 9 bases between the two germline ends. The CDR3 sequence is CASSEGATAYEQYF. The CDR3 nucleotides read TGTGCCAGCAGTGAAGGGGCGACAGCCTACGAGCAGTACTTC.

This clone has a single count. The CDR3, as DNA: TGTGCCAGCAGTTACGGGGGGCGGGATACGCAGTATTTT. It translates to CASSYGGRDTQYF. This chain joins TRBV5-5 and TRBJ2-3, with a possible D match to TRBD2 (7 bases). In germline, CDR1 is SGHKS, CDR2 YYEKEE (reference sequence). The length of the CDR3 is 13 residues. The V and J ends lost 5 bases and 6 bases respectively, with 13 bases between them.

This sequence joins TRBV7-2 and TRBJ2-1, with D hard to call. In germline, CDR1 is SGHTA, CDR2 FQGNSA. V dropped 1 base and J dropped 0 bases, with 7 bases sitting between them. The CDR3 has 15 residues. As DNA, the CDR3 is TGTGCCAGCAGCTTAGTCCATAGCTCCTACAATGAGCAGTTCTTC. It yields the protein CASSLVHSSYNEQFF.

This sequence joins TRBV28 and TRBJ2-2; TRBD2 matches at 9 bases. The J segment lost 3 bases and the V segment lost 6 bases, leaving 11 bases of the junction unmatched. This CDR3 contains 17 residues. The germline V gene encodes CDR1 MDHEN and CDR2 SYDVKM. The CDR3 loop reads CASRILGGRAYTGELFF. The CDR3 DNA sequence: TGTGCCAGCAGGATTTTAGGCGGGAGGGCCTACACCGGGGAGCTGTTTTTT.

The chain uses TRBV10-3 and TRBJ1-1, with D unresolved. The CDR3 loop spans 12 amino acids. CDR1 and CDR2 from the germline V gene are ENHRY and SYGVKD. V dropped 3 bases and J dropped 1 base, with 3 bases sitting between them. The CDR3 reads CAISDWNTEAFF. The CDR3 DNA reads TGTGCCATCAGTGATTGGAACACTGAAGCTTTCTTT.